This TCR beta chain comes out of a study of blood T cell repertoires in COVID-19. Per germline, CDR1 SEHNR and CDR2 FQNEAQ (reference sequence). The CDR3 loop spans 16 amino acids. Trimming removed 2 bases at V and 7 bases at J, with 17 bases between. Per the study methods: It was from reference gene primer amplification that nucleated cell counts were estimated. Profiling relied on immunoSEQ multiplex PCR, and the TCRdb table lists in-frame clones only, not all of them. Clone size and V and J calls were adopted from that table, with D and trimming inferred from the DNA. Here the sample spans some 97,000 clones, 90% being singletons.

The sequenced sample consisted of peripheral blood. The chain is built from TRBV7-9 and TRBJ2-2, with D perhaps matching TRBD2 (5 bases). The sequence was collected from a man aged 50 to 59 with acute or convalescent COVID-19. The CDR3 protein is CASSLRGYRDNGELFF. The CDR3 nucleotides read TGTGCCAGCAGCTTAAGAGGGTATCGTGATAACGGGGAGCTGTTTTTT.